These T cell receptor beta chains were read from a single sample in a study of T cells after yellow fever vaccination. TCRdb independently ran MiXCR on the 5' RACE reads; one entry per CDR3 protein. The sample includes under 550,000 distinct CDR3 sequences, around a fifth of them seen just once. The sample consisted of PBMCs, taken 21 days after the first yellow fever vaccination. These TCRs come from a man aged 18 to 30 who received the YFV17D yellow fever vaccine. CDR3s include the opening cysteine and the closing phenylalanine or tryptophan. The D gene is left open where the match is weak. Rows may omit the clone size; those that give it use once, few, many or a size class.

>TRBJ1-2|TRBV24-1|.|15|few
CATSDGGTGNYGYTF
TGTGCCACCAGTGATGGCGGGACGGGCAACTATGGCTACACCTTC
>TRBJ2-5|TRBV19|TRBD1|16|.
CASSIPGQGYQETQYF
TGTGCCAGTAGTATCCCGGGACAGGGGTACCAAGAGACCCAGTACTTC
>TRBJ1-1|TRBV10-3|.|13|.
CAISEEGGTEAFF
TGTGCCATCAGTGAGGAAGGTGGGACTGAAGCTTTCTTT
>TRBJ2-3|TRBV4-1|.|15|few
CASSQAGDLTDTQYF
TGCGCCAGCAGCCAAGCGGGGGATCTAACAGATACGCAGTATTTT
>TRBJ2-1|TRBV2|.|11|.
CASSEFHEQFF
TGTGCCAGCAGTGAATTCCATGAGCAGTTCTTC
>TRBJ2-2|TRBV6-2/TRBV6-3|.|14|few
CASSYVINTGELFF
TGTGCCAGCAGTTACGTTATTAACACCGGGGAGCTGTTTTTT
>TRBJ2-4|TRBV3-1|TRBD2|19|.
CASSQGIAGLLLAKNIQYF
TGTGCCAGCAGCCAAGGAATAGCGGGTTTACTTCTAGCCAAAAACATTCAGTACTTC
>TRBJ2-7|TRBV7-9|TRBD2|14|.
CASQAGPPNYEQYF
TGTGCCAGCCAAGCGGGACCACCTAACTACGAGCAGTACTTC
>TRBJ2-7|TRBV10-2|.|13|.
CASSERLTYEQYF
TGCGCCAGCAGTGAGAGGCTCACCTACGAGCAGTACTTC
>TRBJ2-5|TRBV29-1|TRBD2|16|.
CSVSQTSGGQGETQYF
TGCAGCGTCTCCCAGACTAGCGGGGGCCAGGGGGAGACCCAGTACTTC
>TRBJ2-5|TRBV20-1|TRBD1|15|.
CSARDKRTGGKTQYF
TGCAGTGCTAGAGATAAGAGGACAGGGGGAAAGACCCAGTACTTC
>TRBJ1-1|TRBV4-3|.|16|.
CASSQDAHSGNTEAFF
TGCGCCAGCAGCCAAGACGCTCATTCAGGGAACACTGAAGCTTTCTTT
>TRBJ1-2|TRBV6-1|.|13|.
CASRPTLGYGYTF
TGTGCCAGCAGACCCACTTTGGGTTATGGCTACACCTTC
>TRBJ2-3|TRBV6-2/TRBV6-3|.|11|.
CASSSWDTQYF
TGTGCCAGCAGTTCCTGGGATACGCAGTATTTT
>TRBJ2-3|TRBV20-1|TRBD2|15|.
CSADGLAGGTDTQYF
TGCAGTGCGGACGGACTAGCGGGGGGGACAGATACGCAGTATTTT
>TRBJ1-1|TRBV7-2|TRBD1|15|.
CASSLAGDRLPEAFF
TGTGCCAGCAGCTTAGCTGGGGACAGGCTTCCTGAAGCTTTCTTT
>TRBJ1-2|TRBV9|TRBD1|14|.
CASSAETGFYGYTF
TGTGCCAGCAGCGCAGAGACAGGGTTCTATGGCTACACCTTC